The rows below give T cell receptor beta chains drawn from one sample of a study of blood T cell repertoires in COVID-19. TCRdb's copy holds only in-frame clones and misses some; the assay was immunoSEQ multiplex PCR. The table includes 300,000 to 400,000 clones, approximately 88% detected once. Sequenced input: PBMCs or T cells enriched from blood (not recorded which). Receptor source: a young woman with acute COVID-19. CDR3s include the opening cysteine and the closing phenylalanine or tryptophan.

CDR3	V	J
CASSPARGENTGELFF	TRBV5-5	TRBJ2-2
CASRELSQVVYGYTF	TRBV2	TRBJ1-2
CASSDSGTSGGEPQFF	TRBV6-4	TRBJ2-1
CASSFGGPETQYF	TRBV7-9	TRBJ2-5
CASSVVGLAGGPKSYNEQFF	TRBV9	TRBJ2-1
CASSKTGQGVQPQHF	TRBV2	TRBJ1-5
CAISDPGTGDVYEQYF	TRBV10-3	TRBJ2-7
CASSTGPGFSGNTIYF	TRBV9	TRBJ1-3
CASTTGGSYNEQFF	TRBV30	TRBJ2-1
CASSIDRGYGYTF	TRBV19	TRBJ1-2
CASSQGYQPQHF	TRBV6-2/TRBV6-3	TRBJ1-5
CASSAVVPRRRDTEAFF	TRBV5-1	TRBJ1-1
CASSVEDRDNEKLFF	TRBV9	TRBJ1-4
CSATPSAGYTF	TRBV20-1	TRBJ1-2